These 23 T cell receptor beta chains share one sample of origin, sequenced in a study of shared clonotypes between healthy human individuals (dated by TCRdb to between 2020 and 2021). The library was made by the immunoSEQ multiplex PCR assay. Sourced from immuneACCESS, this table was stored by TCRdb with only in-frame sequences that have V and J called. A share of the clones is absent; for the studies checked, an unresolved V gene accounts for under half, and the remainder has no known explanation. This sample gives about 2.4 million clones in total; 90% to 95% of them show up just once. Clones ranked in the top ten supply roughly 0.36% of the sample. Sequenced input: naive CD4+ T cells from PBMCs. Explained via the paper, the cell subset or site label denotes: CD45RA+ positively selected. The receptors originated from a man aged 18 to 35 in good health. Some clones in this sample may be carry-over from other donors' samples.

CDR3 DNA: TGTGCCAGCAGTGAATCGGGGACAGCCCTCTTGAACACTGAAGCTTTCTTT. This gives the protein CASSESGTALLNTEAFF. The V gene is TRBV2, the J gene TRBJ1-1, with 7 bases lining up with TRBD1. CDR1 and CDR2 (germline): SNHLY, FYNNEI. The CDR3 spans 17 residues. With V trimmed by 2 bases and J by 0 bases, 9 bases remained unmatched.

This chain uses TRBV7-9 with TRBJ2-1, with TRBD2 matching 7 bases. The CDR3 runs 15 residues. J lost 0 bases, V lost 8 bases, and 7 bases had no gene match. The germline CDR1 and CDR2 sequences are SEHNR and FQNEAQ (reference sequence). CDR3 coding DNA: TGTGCCAGCGGGATAGCGGGCAGCTCCTACAATGAGCAGTTCTTC. As protein: CASGIAGSSYNEQFF.

The chain recombines TRBV6-5 with TRBJ2-1; D possibly corresponds to TRBD2 (5 bases). The CDR3 covers 15 residues. Germline CDR1 and CDR2: MNHEY and SVGAGI. Trimming removed 6 bases from V and 8 bases from J, with 20 bases in between. CDR3 residues: CASSWEWASVDEQFF. CDR3 DNA sequence: TGTGCCAGCAGCTGGGAGTGGGCCTCGGTCGATGAGCAGTTCTTC.

V usage is TRBV6-1 and J usage is TRBJ2-2, with D tentatively TRBD1 (5 bases). Trimming stripped 6 bases from V and 1 base from J, with 12 bases between. CDR3 length equals 15 residues. Germline assignment: CDR1 MNHNS and CDR2 SASEGT. The CDR3 nucleotides read TGTGCCAGCAGAAAGACAGAGCTGAACACCGGGGAGCTGTTTTTT. Translated, it gives CASRKTELNTGELFF.

As for this clone: Other DNA sequences within the sample encode an identical CDR3. This chain joins TRBV18 and TRBJ1-6, with D uncertain. Germline loops: CDR1 KGHSH, CDR2 LQKENI. V lost 3 bases, J lost 7 bases, and 4 bases lay in between. This CDR3 has 12 amino acids. CDR3 nucleotides: TGTGCCAGCTCACCGGGGAATTCACCCCTCCACTTT. Its translation: CASSPGNSPLHF.

The chain recombines TRBV7-2 with TRBJ2-5; 8 nucleotides line up with TRBD2. The germline gives CDR1 SGHTA, CDR2 FQGNSA. Unmatched junction bases numbered 6, after V lost 2 bases and J lost 4 bases. The CDR3 sequence is 15 residues long. Written as DNA, the CDR3 is TGTGCCAGCAGCTTATTTTTGCTAGCGGGAGAGACCCAGTACTTC. Translated, it gives CASSLFLLAGETQYF. The entire variable domain, with the rest obtained from reference TRBV7-2 and TRBJ2-5, is as follows: GAGVSQSPSNKVTEKGKDVELRCDPISGHTALYWYRQSLGQGLEFLIYFQGNSAPDKSGLPSDRFSAERTGGSVSTLTIQRTQQEDSAVYLCASSLFLLAGETQYFGPGTRLLVL.

The chain has TRBV27 and TRBJ2-2; 10 bases are a match to TRBD1. The CDR3 spans 15 residues. Germline V gene lookup returns CDR1 MNHEY and CDR2 SMNVEV (reference sequence). The ends lost 6 bases at V and 4 bases at J; junction bases unmatched: 5. CDR3 residues: CASRSGTGVTGELFF. The CDR3 DNA reads TGTGCCAGCAGGTCCGGGACAGGGGTCACCGGGGAGCTGTTTTTT.

The rearrangement joins TRBV29-1 to TRBJ1-4; D possibly corresponds to TRBD1 (6 bases). The V end was cut by 3 bases, the J end by 7 bases, with 12 bases between. CDR3 length: 13 amino acids. CDR1 is SQVTM and CDR2 is ANQGSEA in the germline V gene. The CDR3 reads CSVDRGAGEKLFF. CDR3 DNA: TGCAGCGTTGACCGGGGGGCGGGTGAAAAACTGTTTTTT.

V gene TRBV18 combines with J gene TRBJ2-1; the D gene is possibly TRBD1 (7 bases). Germline V gene sequence: CDR1 KGHSH, CDR2 LQKENI. This CDR3 contains 12 residues. V shed 10 bases and J shed 8 bases, with 15 bases lying between them. The CDR3 is CATHQGGDEQFF. In DNA form, the CDR3 reads TGTGCCACCCATCAGGGGGGTGATGAGCAGTTCTTC.

This chain connects TRBV28 to TRBJ2-4; tentatively, D is TRBD1 (5 bases). The CDR3 extends over 12 amino acids. V lost 6 bases and J 13 bases, leaving 16 bases between the germline ends. Germline lookup yields CDR1 MDHEN and CDR2 SYDVKM. The CDR3: CASSQRRVRQYF. The CDR3 nucleotides read TGTGCCAGCAGCCAACGCAGGGTACGCCAGTACTTC.

This clone was detected only once. This chain connects TRBV2 to TRBJ2-4, with 7 bases identical to TRBD2. V lost 4 bases to trimming and J lost 1 base; unmatched junction nucleotides: 1. The length of the CDR3 is 14 residues. CDR1 SNHLY and CDR2 FYNNEI come from the germline V gene. CDR3 region: CASSVGGAKNIQYF. The DNA of the CDR3 is TGTGCCAGCAGTGTGGGGGGGGCCAAAAACATTCAGTACTTC.

CDR3 DNA: TGTGCCAGCTCACCCGGTGGGGCCCCCTCCTACAATGAGCAGTTCTTC. It is translated as CASSPGGAPSYNEQFF. The V gene is TRBV18, the J gene TRBJ2-1, with a possible D match to TRBD1 (5 bases). The germline V gene encodes CDR1 KGHSH and CDR2 LQKENI. V lost 3 bases and J 0 bases, leaving 12 bases between the germline ends. This CDR3 is 16 amino acids long.

The chain couples TRBV6-5 to TRBJ2-2, with 10 positions matching TRBD1. This CDR3 is 15 amino acids long. V lost 5 bases, J lost 4 bases, and 4 bases stayed unmatched. Germline V gene data show CDR1 as MNHEY and CDR2 as SVGAGI. The CDR3 DNA is TGTGCCAGCAGTCAGACAGGGGGCCGCACCGGGGAGCTGTTTTTT. Protein: CASSQTGGRTGELFF.

The sample holds one count of this clone. V gene TRBV14 combines with J gene TRBJ1-2; D is unclear. Trimming pared 4 bases from V and 4 bases from J, leaving 22 bases between. Per germline, CDR1 SGHDN and CDR2 FVKESK. This CDR3 contains 17 residues. The CDR3 loop reads CASSPAGGQPFTYGYTF. In DNA form, the CDR3 reads TGTGCCAGCAGCCCTGCTGGAGGGCAGCCCTTCACCTATGGCTACACCTTC.

The gene calls are TRBV25-1 and TRBJ2-6, with no clear D. CDR3 length equals 14 residues. Germline V gene lookup returns CDR1 MGHDK and CDR2 SYGVNS. V dropped 5 bases and J dropped 2 bases, with 7 bases sitting between them. The CDR3 loop reads CASSRSAGANVLTF. The CDR3 bases are TGTGCCAGCAGTCGGTCAGCTGGGGCCAACGTCCTGACTTTC.

This chain joins TRBV28 and TRBJ2-3, with D uncertain. CDR3 length: 15 amino acids. The germline CDR1 and CDR2 sequences are MDHEN and SYDVKM. The V and J ends lost 6 bases and 2 bases respectively, with 15 bases between them. The CDR3 sequence: CASSPFGGTTDTQYF. For the CDR3, the DNA is TGTGCCAGCAGCCCCTTTGGCGGAACCACAGATACGCAGTATTTT.

This clone was counted between two and nine times. Other DNA sequences in this sample translate to the same CDR3. The chain combines TRBV7-9 with TRBJ2-3; D unclear. The V end was cut by 1 base, the J end by 3 bases, with 2 bases between. CDR1 and CDR2 (germline): SEHNR, FQNEAQ (reference sequence). The CDR3 loop spans 12 amino acids. In nucleotides, the CDR3 is TGTGCCAGCAGCTTAGGGACAGATACGCAGTATTTT. Its protein product is CASSLGTDTQYF.

The V and J genes are TRBV11-2 and TRBJ1-2, with D maybe TRBD1 (5 bases). CDR1 and CDR2 from the germline V gene are SGHAT and FQNNGV. With 4 bases removed from V and 5 bases from J, the gap between germline ends came to 20 bases. This CDR3 is built from 16 residues. The CDR3 nucleotides read TGTGCCAGCAGCTCCCAGGGTCAGGGCAGGGATTATGGCTACACCTTC. The encoded protein is CASSSQGQGRDYGYTF.

With respect to this clone: Other DNA sequences in the sample encode the same CDR3. The chain uses TRBV7-9 and TRBJ1-1; possibly TRBD1 for D (6 bases). CDR3 length: 13 amino acids. V was shortened by 5 bases and J by 4 bases, with 11 bases between the two germline ends. Germline V lookup: CDR1 SEHNR, CDR2 FQNEAQ (reference sequence). The CDR3 protein is CASSQGGGTEAFF. In nucleotides, the CDR3 is TGTGCCAGCAGCCAAGGGGGGGGCACTGAAGCTTTCTTT. Full variable domain (remainder filled in from reference TRBV7-9 and TRBJ1-1): DTGVSQNPRHKITKRGQNVTFRCDPISEHNRLYWYRQTLGQGPEFLTYFQNEAQLEKSRLLSDRFSAERPKGSFSTLEIQRTEQGDSAMYLCASSQGGGTEAFFGQGTRLTVV.

The chain uses TRBV29-1 and TRBJ2-5; TRBD1 matches at 7 bases. The CDR3 sequence is 12 residues long. The V segment lost 4 bases and the J segment 6 bases; nucleotides outside the gene matches: 5. Germline-derived CDR1 and CDR2 are SQVTM and ANQGSEA. Here the CDR3 reads CSVGAGGQTQYF. In DNA, the CDR3 is TGCAGCGTTGGCGCAGGGGGACAGACCCAGTACTTC. Full variable domain (rest looked up from reference TRBV29-1 and TRBJ2-5): SAVISQKPSRDICQRGTSLTIQCQVDSQVTMMFWYRQQPGQSLTLIATANQGSEATYESGFVIDKFPISRPNLTFSTLTVSNMSPEDSSIYLCSVGAGGQTQYFGPGTRLLVL.

This clone has just one count. J is TRBJ1-5 and V is TRBV5-8; no reliable D call. CDR3 length: 16 amino acids. Trimming stripped 0 bases from V and 4 bases from J, with 14 bases between. The germline CDR1 and CDR2 sequences are SGHTS and YDEGEE. The CDR3 loop is CASSLVGPRTNQPQHF. In DNA, the CDR3 is TGTGCCAGCAGCTTGGTTGGACCGAGGACGAATCAGCCCCAGCATTTT.

The rearrangement links TRBV27 to TRBJ1-3, with TRBD1 matching over 8 bases. V lost 6 bases and J lost 7; bases outside the gene matches: 11. CDR1 and CDR2 from the germline V gene are MNHEY and SMNVEV (reference sequence). The CDR3 has 15 residues. CDR3 residues: CASSTTGGTGNTIYF. The CDR3 region has the DNA TGTGCCAGCAGCACTACAGGGGGAACCGGGAACACCATATATTTT.

This chain connects TRBV5-1 to TRBJ1-1; D remains ambiguous. Trimming pared 0 bases from V and 3 bases from J, leaving 9 bases between. Germline lookup yields CDR1 SGHRS and CDR2 YFSETQ. CDR3 length equals 14 residues. The CDR3 is CASSLELEYTEAFF. As DNA, the CDR3 is TGCGCCAGCAGCTTGGAGTTGGAGTACACTGAAGCTTTCTTT.